Listed here are 20 T cell receptor beta chains from one sample, sequenced in a study of vaccination effects on CD4 cells after COVID-19. Subsequent to ten to eleven days of culture, CD4+ T cells were isolated. All participants had two doses of either the BNT162b2 or mRNA-1273 vaccine. These receptors' targets are unknown. Data came from immunoSEQ multiplex PCR; TCRdb stores just in-frame clones and leaves some out. Of 66,000 or so clones in the sample, more than 60% were seen once. This material consisted of CD4+ T cells from PBMCs cultured without peptide, taken after COVID-19 vaccination. These TCRs come from a human donor who received a COVID-19 vaccine.

The CDR3 DNA follows: TGTGCCAGCAACCAAGGGGTGTACAATGAGCAGTTCTTC. Protein sequence: CASNQGVYNEQFF. V is TRBV2 and J is TRBJ2-1, with TRBD1 as a possible D gene (5 bases). Germline lookup yields CDR1 SNHLY and CDR2 FYNNEI. Trimming shortened V by 7 bases and J by 4 bases, and 11 bases separated the two germline ends. The length of the CDR3 is 13 residues.

This clone came up once. The chain joins TRBV6-1 to TRBJ1-5; D not certain. This CDR3 has 15 residues. V lost 2 bases and J lost 7, with 15 bases in between. Germline lookup yields CDR1 MNHNS and CDR2 SASEGT. The CDR3 DNA follows: TGTGCCAGCAGTGAAATCAGAACCAGGAGGCAGCCCCAGCATTTT. It translates to CASSEIRTRRQPQHF.

The genes are TRBV6-6 and TRBJ1-2, with 8 positions matching TRBD1. Germline V gene data show CDR1 as MNHNY and CDR2 as SVGAGI (reference sequence). This CDR3 contains 13 residues. V dropped 6 bases and J dropped 3; count of bases not matched to a gene: 3. The CDR3 spells CASSLGQDYGYTF. The CDR3, as DNA: TGTGCCAGCAGCCTGGGACAGGACTATGGCTACACCTTC.

V usage is TRBV7-2 and J usage is TRBJ2-3; 11 bases line up with TRBD2. CDR1 SGHTA and CDR2 FQGNSA come from the germline V gene. The ends lost 6 bases at V and 2 bases at J; junction bases unmatched: 7. The CDR3 sequence is 16 residues long. DNA for the CDR3: TGTGCCAGCAGTCCCGCTAGCGGGGGGTTCACAGATACGCAGTATTTT. Protein product: CASSPASGGFTDTQYF.

The chain couples TRBV2 to TRBJ2-7; D not certain. The CDR3 covers 13 residues. CDR1 is SNHLY and CDR2 is FYNNEI in the germline V gene. The V gene lost 7 bases and the J gene lost 3 bases, with 13 bases spanning the gap. The CDR3 protein is CASIFGPDYEQYV. CDR3 DNA sequence: TGTGCCAGCATTTTCGGCCCGGACTACGAGCAGTACGTC.

This clone was seen only a few times. The rearrangement joins TRBV12-3 or TRBV12-4 to TRBJ2-1; no firm D call. Trimming took 6 bases from V and 4 from J, leaving 10 bases between them. This CDR3 has 13 residues. CDR3 bases: TGTGCCAGCAGCACACACGGATACAATGAGCAGTTCTTC. Translating it yields CASSTHGYNEQFF.

The chain joins TRBV20-1 to TRBJ2-5; D is possibly TRBD2 (7 bases). V was cut by 3 bases and J by 3 bases, with 14 bases left in between. CDR3 length: 14 residues. Germline V gene sequence: CDR1 DFQATT, CDR2 SNEGSKA (reference sequence). The CDR3 nucleotides read TGCAGTGCTAGTGGGGCGGGGGACAAAGAGACCCAGTACTTC. It specifies CSASGAGDKETQYF.

The chain carries TRBV24-1 and TRBJ2-3, with 7 nucleotides matching TRBD1. The CDR3 consists of 14 residues. The germline CDR1 and CDR2 sequences are KGHDR and SFDVKD. The trim removed 9 bases at V and 0 bases at J, leaving 5 bases unmatched. CDR3 coding DNA: TGTGCCACCTCCGACAGGGCTAGCACAGATACGCAGTATTTT. Translated, it gives CATSDRASTDTQYF.

The chain recombines TRBV6-5 with TRBJ1-6; no firm D call. Per the germline V gene, CDR1 is MNHEY and CDR2 is SVGAGI. The CDR3 has 15 residues. V lost 7 bases and J 6 bases, leaving 16 bases between the germline ends. CDR3 loop: CASTRDRISNSPLHF. CDR3 nucleotides: TGTGCCAGCACCCGAGACCGAATTTCTAATTCACCCCTCCACTTT.

The chain recombines TRBV5-1 with TRBJ2-3; D gene uncertain. The CDR3 length is 13 residues. Germline V gene lookup returns CDR1 SGHRS and CDR2 YFSETQ. The ends were cut back, 4 bases at V and 2 bases at J, with 8 bases in the middle. The chain's CDR3 is CASSVKTTDTQYF. The DNA of the CDR3 is TGCGCCAGCAGCGTTAAAACCACAGATACGCAGTATTTT.

The chain couples TRBV5-5 to TRBJ2-2; 9 bases agree with TRBD2. The CDR3 is made up of 17 amino acids. The junction had 14 bases not matched to a gene; V was cut back by 4 bases and J by 7 bases. Germline V gene sequence: CDR1 SGHKS, CDR2 YYEKEE (reference sequence). CDR3 coding DNA: TGTGCCAGCAGCGTCAGCGCGGGGGGGCCTTTGGGCGGGGAGCTGTTTTTT. Protein sequence: CASSVSAGGPLGGELFF.

There are a few counts of this clone. V is TRBV7-8 and J is TRBJ1-3; D is ambiguous. Trimming cost V 2 bases and J 0 bases, with 14 bases left between them. Germline V gene data show CDR1 as SGHVS and CDR2 as FQNEAQ. The CDR3 runs to 17 residues. The CDR3: CASSLRAVPSSGNTIYF. DNA of the CDR3: TGTGCCAGCAGCTTAAGGGCAGTCCCAAGCTCTGGAAACACCATATATTTT.

The V gene is TRBV20-1, the J gene TRBJ2-1; D unclear. This CDR3 spans 10 amino acids. V gave up 5 bases and J gave up 6 bases, with 5 bases separating them. Germline assignment: CDR1 DFQATT and CDR2 SNEGSKA (reference sequence). The chain's CDR3 is CSALANEQFF. CDR3 DNA: TGCAGTGCTCTCGCCAATGAGCAGTTCTTC.

This rearrangement joins TRBV9 to TRBJ2-3, with D tentatively TRBD1 or TRBD2 (5 bases each). CDR3 length: 15 residues. Trimming took off 4 bases at V and 2 bases at J, with 14 bases between the two ends. Germline CDR1 reads SGDLS; CDR2 reads YYNGEE. CDR3 loop: CASSPLWGSTDTQYF. The CDR3 region has the DNA TGTGCCAGCAGCCCTCTCTGGGGGTCCACAGATACGCAGTATTTT.

For the CDR3, the DNA is TGTGCCAGCAGTACTACAGGGGGCAACTATGGCTACACCTTC. The encoded protein is CASSTTGGNYGYTF. The V and J genes are TRBV28 and TRBJ1-2; the match to TRBD1 covers 9 bases. Trimming cost V 5 bases and J 2 bases; bases outside gene matches: 3. CDR3 length: 14 amino acids. Germline CDR1 is MDHEN and CDR2 is SYDVKM.

This clone is a singleton in its sample. The chain has TRBV12-3 or TRBV12-4 and TRBJ2-1; D may be TRBD1 (6 bases). This CDR3 has 12 amino acids. Trimming stripped 9 bases from V and 6 bases from J, with 12 bases between. This CDR3 is CASQLRGNEQFF. The CDR3 DNA is TGTGCCAGTCAACTCAGGGGCAATGAGCAGTTCTTC.

The CDR3 reads CASSPGAGGDTGELFF. The DNA of the CDR3 is TGTGCCAGCTCACCCGGGGCAGGGGGCGACACCGGGGAGCTGTTTTTT. This rearrangement joins TRBV18 to TRBJ2-2, with TRBD1 matching over 8 bases. The germline gives CDR1 KGHSH, CDR2 LQKENI. The CDR3 length is 16 residues. Unmatched junction bases numbered 6, after V lost 3 bases and J lost 3 bases.

This chain links TRBV7-2 with TRBJ2-7, with 9 bases identical to TRBD2. The CDR3 extends over 16 amino acids. Germline CDR1 SGHTA, CDR2 FQGNSA. The J segment lost 7 bases and the V segment lost 3 bases, leaving 13 bases of the junction unmatched. In DNA, the CDR3 is TGTGCCAGCAGCTTTGTTAGCGGGGGCCGCGTGGGGGAGCAGTACGTC. Translated, it gives CASSFVSGGRVGEQYV.

CDR3 in amino acids: CASFSGSSYNSPLHF. The CDR3 coding sequence is TGTGCCAGCTTCTCAGGGAGCTCCTATAATTCACCCCTCCACTTT. J is TRBJ1-6 and V is TRBV6-5; possibly TRBD1 for D (5 bases). Trimming pared 8 bases from V and 0 bases from J, leaving 11 bases between. CDR1 and CDR2 (germline): MNHEY, SVGAGI. This CDR3 is built from 15 residues.

The chain employs TRBV3-1 (or the pseudogene TRBV3-2) and TRBJ2-3; D not certain. This CDR3 is built from 13 residues. Germline assignment: CDR1 LGHDT and CDR2 YNNKEL (reference sequence). Trimming pared 2 bases from V and 7 bases from J, leaving 10 bases between. The CDR3 region has the DNA TGTGCCAGCAGCCAACTAATGGGGAATACGCAGTATTTT. It specifies CASSQLMGNTQYF.